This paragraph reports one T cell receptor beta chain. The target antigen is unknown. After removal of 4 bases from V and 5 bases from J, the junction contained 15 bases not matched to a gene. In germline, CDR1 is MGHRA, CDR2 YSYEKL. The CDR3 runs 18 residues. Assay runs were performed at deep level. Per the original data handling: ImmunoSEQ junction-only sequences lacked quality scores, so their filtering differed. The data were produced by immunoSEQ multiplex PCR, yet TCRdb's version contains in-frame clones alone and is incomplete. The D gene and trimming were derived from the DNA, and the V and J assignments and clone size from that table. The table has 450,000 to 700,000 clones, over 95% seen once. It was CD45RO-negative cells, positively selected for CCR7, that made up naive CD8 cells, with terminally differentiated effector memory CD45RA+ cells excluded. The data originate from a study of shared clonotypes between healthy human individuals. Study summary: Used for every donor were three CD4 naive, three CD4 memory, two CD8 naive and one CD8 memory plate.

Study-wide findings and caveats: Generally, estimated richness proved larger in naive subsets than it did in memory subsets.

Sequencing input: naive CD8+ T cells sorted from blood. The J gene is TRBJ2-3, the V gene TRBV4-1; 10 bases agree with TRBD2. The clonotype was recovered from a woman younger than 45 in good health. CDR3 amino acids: CASSPQGASGGLRDTQYF. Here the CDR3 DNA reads TGCGCCAGCAGCCCCCAGGGGGCTAGCGGGGGACTGAGAGATACGCAGTATTTT.